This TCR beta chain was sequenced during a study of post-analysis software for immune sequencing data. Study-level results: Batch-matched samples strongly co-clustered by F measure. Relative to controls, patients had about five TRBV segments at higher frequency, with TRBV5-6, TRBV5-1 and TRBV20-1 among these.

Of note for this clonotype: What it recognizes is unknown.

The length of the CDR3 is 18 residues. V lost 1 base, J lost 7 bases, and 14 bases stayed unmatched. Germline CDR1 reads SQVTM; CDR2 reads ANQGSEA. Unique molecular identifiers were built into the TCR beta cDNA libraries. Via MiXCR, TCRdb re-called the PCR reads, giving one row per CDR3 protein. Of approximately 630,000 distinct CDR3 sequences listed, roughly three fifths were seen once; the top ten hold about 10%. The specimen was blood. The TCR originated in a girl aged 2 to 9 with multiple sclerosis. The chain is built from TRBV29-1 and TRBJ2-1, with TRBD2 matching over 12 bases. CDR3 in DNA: TGCAGCGTTGAAGGTGTCCCCAGGCTAGCGGGAGGGTATAATGAGCAGTTCTTC. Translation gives CSVEGVPRLAGGYNEQFF.